The sequence of this T cell receptor (beta chain) was determined in a study of OX40 agonist ivuxolimab in advanced cancers. For the study at large: Enrolled patients in dose escalation had cancers that were hepatocellular carcinoma, melanoma, renal cell or head and neck cancer. Previous treatment with anti-PD-1, anti-PD-L1 or anti-CTLA-4 therapy was allowed; 40% had received some.

Autoimmune disease history or systemic immunosuppression was exclusionary. The CDR3 runs to 16 residues. The V gene's germline CDR1 is MNHEY and CDR2 SVGAGI. The V end lost 0 bases, the J end lost 5 bases, and 15 bases lay between the germline ends. Some clones are missing from TCRdb's copy, which holds only in-frame ones; the method was immunoSEQ multiplex PCR. In the table there are tens of thousands of clones, over 70% of which are singletons. The sequence came from an adult with an advanced solid tumor such as melanoma, head and neck, liver or kidney cancer. Source: CD4+ or CD8+ T cells sorted from blood, taken in a trial of the OX40 agonist ivuxolimab. The V and J genes are TRBV6-5 and TRBJ2-3; D possibly corresponds to TRBD1 (6 bases). CDR3 sequence: CASSYSERGWIDTQYF. The DNA for the CDR3 is TGTGCCAGCAGTTACTCGGAAAGGGGGTGGATAGATACGCAGTATTTT.